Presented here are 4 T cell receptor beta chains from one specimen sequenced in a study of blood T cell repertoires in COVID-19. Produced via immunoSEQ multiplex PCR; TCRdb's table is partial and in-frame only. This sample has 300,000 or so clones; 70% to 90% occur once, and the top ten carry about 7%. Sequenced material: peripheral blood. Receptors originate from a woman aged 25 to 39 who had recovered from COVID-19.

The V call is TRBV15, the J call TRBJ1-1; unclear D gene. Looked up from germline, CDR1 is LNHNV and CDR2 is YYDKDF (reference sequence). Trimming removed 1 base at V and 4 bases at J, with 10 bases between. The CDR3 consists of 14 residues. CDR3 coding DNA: TGTGCCACCAGCAGAGGGGAGCAAGGCACTGAAGCTTTCTTT. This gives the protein CATSRGEQGTEAFF.

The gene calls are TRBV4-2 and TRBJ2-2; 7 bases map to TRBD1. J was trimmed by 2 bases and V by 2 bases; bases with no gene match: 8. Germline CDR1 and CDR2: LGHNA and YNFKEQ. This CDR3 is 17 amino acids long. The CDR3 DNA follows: TGTGCCAGCAGCCAACTACAAACAGGGGTCAACACCGGGGAGCTGTTTTTT. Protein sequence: CASSQLQTGVNTGELFF.

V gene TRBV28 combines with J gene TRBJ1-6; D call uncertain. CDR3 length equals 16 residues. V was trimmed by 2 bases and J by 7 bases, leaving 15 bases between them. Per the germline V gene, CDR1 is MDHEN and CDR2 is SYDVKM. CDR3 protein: CASSLDPGMRNSPLHF. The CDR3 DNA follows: TGTGCCAGCAGTTTAGACCCGGGAATGCGGAATTCACCCCTCCACTTT.

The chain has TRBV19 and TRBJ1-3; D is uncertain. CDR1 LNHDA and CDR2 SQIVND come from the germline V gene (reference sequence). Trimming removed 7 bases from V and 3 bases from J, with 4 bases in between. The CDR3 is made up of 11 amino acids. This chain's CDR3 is CASTYGNTIYF. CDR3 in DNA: TGTGCCAGTACTTATGGAAACACCATATATTTT. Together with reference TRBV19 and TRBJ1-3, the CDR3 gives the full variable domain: DGGITQSPKYLFRKEGQNVTLSCEQNLNHDAMYWYRQDPGQGLRLIYYSQIVNDFQKGDIAEGYSVSREKKESFPLTVTSAQKNPTAFYLCASTYGNTIYFGEGSWLTVV.